This T cell receptor beta chain was documented in a study of T-cell memory formation after mild COVID-19. Looking at the study overall: TCR clusters largely stayed donor specific.

TCR alpha and TCR beta cDNA libraries with sample barcodes and UMIs came from 5'RACE using constant-segment primers. TCRdb called the 5' RACE reads again in MiXCR, with one record for every CDR3 protein. There are 140,000 to 150,000 distinct CDR3 sequences in the sample; about 6% occur only once, and roughly 2.1% lies in the top ten. In germline, CDR1 is LGHDT, CDR2 YNNKEL (reference sequence). V gave up 4 bases and J gave up 3 bases, with 16 bases separating them. CDR3 length: 16 residues. Study-wide points: Later expanders leaned CD4+, whereas clones that contracted between day 15 and 85 were balanced CD4/CD8. Prior to infection, memory already included some responding clones, suggesting cross-reactive memory joined.

Concerning this clonotype: Antigen unknown.

What was sequenced was PBMCs or a T cell subset sorted from them (not recorded which). The TCR comes from an adult woman who had mild COVID-19 (a few samples of this study predate the infection). Cell type and time point are not known. The chain uses TRBV3-1 and TRBJ2-1, with D hard to call. The CDR3 sequence: CASSPPILTFYNEQFF. The DNA of the CDR3 is TGTGCCAGCAGCCCTCCAATCCTAACGTTCTACAATGAGCAGTTCTTC.